These 3 T cell receptor beta chains share one sample of origin, sequenced in a study of shared clonotypes between healthy human individuals. This table comes from immunoSEQ multiplex PCR, and its TCRdb copy is limited to in-frame clones, with some not included. This sample carries 550,000 to 800,000 clones, about 90% of them seen once, and the ten largest clones take roughly 36%. Sequenced sample: memory CD8+ T cells from PBMCs. The subset is: CD45RO+ cells pooled with CCR7-negative TemRA cells. The receptors originated from a man aged 18 to 35 in good health. Some clones in this sample may be carry-over from other donors' samples.

The gene calls are TRBV7-6 and TRBJ2-1; 9 bases are a match to TRBD2. V shed 2 bases and J 6 bases; nucleotides not matched to a gene: 5. Germline CDR1 SGHVS, CDR2 FNYEAQ. This CDR3 is 15 amino acids long. The CDR3 DNA is TGTGCCAGCAGCTTACGGCGGGAGGGCTTCAATGAGCAGTTCTTC. This codes for CASSLRREGFNEQFF.

CDR3 region: CASSLIVREGAFF. The CDR3 DNA reads as TGTGCCAGCAGCTTAATTGTCAGGGAAGGAGCTTTCTTT. V gene TRBV7-8 combines with J gene TRBJ1-1; the D gene is possibly TRBD1 (5 bases). The CDR3 is made up of 13 amino acids. Germline-derived CDR1 and CDR2 are SGHVS and FQNEAQ. V shed 2 bases and J shed 10 bases, with 14 bases lying between them.

The chain recombines TRBV18 with TRBJ2-3, with a possible D match to TRBD1 (6 bases). The germline V and J ends were trimmed by 2 bases and 4 bases, with 16 bases remaining between them. Germline V gives CDR1 KGHSH, CDR2 LQKENI. The CDR3 totals 16 residues. CDR3 coding DNA: TGTGCCAGCTCACCATCTCCCAGGGGATCCTCAGATACGCAGTATTTT. Translating it yields CASSPSPRGSSDTQYF.